A single sample gave rise to the 29 T cell receptor beta chains below, sequenced in a study of blood T cell repertoires in COVID-19. Sequenced by immunoSEQ multiplex PCR; TCRdb stores in-frame clones only, minus some. The repertoire holds 95,000 to 150,000 clones, with 75% to 90% as singletons. Sequenced sample: peripheral blood. Every receptor here comes from a man in his forties with acute or convalescent COVID-19.

V is TRBV9 and J is TRBJ1-3; maybe TRBD1 (5 bases). V dropped 2 bases and J dropped 8 bases, with 17 bases sitting between them. The CDR3 has 15 amino acids. Germline V gene sequence: CDR1 SGDLS, CDR2 YYNGEE. Here the CDR3 DNA reads TGTGCCAGCAGCGTGGGGGACGGGGGGAGTGACACCATATATTTT. This gives the protein CASSVGDGGSDTIYF.

This sequence joins TRBV6-2 or TRBV6-3 and TRBJ1-2; 10 bases map to TRBD1. This CDR3 contains 15 residues. Germline CDR1 MNHEY, CDR2 SVGEGT. With 2 bases clipped from V and 7 bases from J, the junction kept 7 bases outside the gene matches. For the CDR3, the DNA is TGTGCCAGCAGTTACCCCCCGGGACAGGGGCCTGGCTACACCTTC. Amino acid sequence: CASSYPPGQGPGYTF.

The genes are TRBV18 and TRBJ1-6; D not resolved. The CDR3 runs 15 residues. The V and J ends lost 1 base and 7 bases respectively, with 11 bases between them. Germline V CDR1 and CDR2: KGHSH, LQKENI. This CDR3 is CASSPRAGPNSPLHF. CDR3 sequence (DNA): TGTGCCAGCTCACCACGTGCAGGTCCGAATTCACCCCTCCACTTT.

V gene TRBV5-1 combines with J gene TRBJ2-5, with D maybe TRBD2 (6 bases). Trimming shortened V by 4 bases and J by 4 bases, and 11 bases separated the two germline ends. The germline CDR1 and CDR2 sequences are SGHRS and YFSETQ. This CDR3 has 13 amino acids. CDR3 sequence reads: CASSGGVGETQYF. As DNA, the CDR3 is TGCGCCAGCAGCGGCGGGGTGGGAGAGACCCAGTACTTC.

This clone was seen just once. This chain uses TRBV5-8 with TRBJ2-1; TRBD2 matches at 10 bases. The CDR3 length is 13 residues. CDR1 and CDR2 (germline): SGHTS, YDEGEE. Trimming took 9 bases from V and 8 from J; bases not matched to a gene: 8. DNA of the CDR3: TGTGCCACCCACCCTAGCGGGGGAGATGAGCAGTTCTTC. As protein: CATHPSGGDEQFF.

This clone was counted a single time. The chain employs TRBV9 and TRBJ2-3, with D possibly TRBD2 on 6 matching bases. In germline, CDR1 is SGDLS, CDR2 YYNGEE. The length of the CDR3 is 17 residues. V lost 0 bases and J lost 4, with 18 bases in between. In nucleotides, the CDR3 is TGTGCCAGCAGCGTAGCGGGCGGGGAGGTTTTCCCAGATACGCAGTATTTT. Its protein is CASSVAGGEVFPDTQYF.

This clone is a singleton in its sample. The V call is TRBV29-1, the J call TRBJ1-3; a weak D match, TRBD1 (6 bases). V lost 6 bases to trimming and J lost 4 bases, with 13 bases between them. Per the germline V gene, CDR1 is SQVTM and CDR2 is ANQGSEA. The CDR3 has 13 residues. CDR3 loop: CSVEGGTGNTIYF. The CDR3 region has the DNA TGCAGCGTAGAGGGGGGGACCGGAAACACCATATATTTT.

This rearrangement joins TRBV25-1 to TRBJ2-3, with 12 nucleotides matching TRBD2. CDR3 length: 13 residues. Germline V CDR1 and CDR2: MGHDK, SYGVNS. The junction had 9 bases not matched to a gene; V was cut back by 11 bases and J by 9 bases. In nucleotides, the CDR3 is TGTGCCGCTAGCGGGGGGGCCTTCTCCACGCAGTATTTT. Protein sequence: CAASGGAFSTQYF.

The rearrangement uses TRBV15 and TRBJ1-6; tentatively, D is TRBD1 (6 bases). The CDR3 contains 16 residues. In germline, CDR1 is LNHNV, CDR2 YYDKDF (reference sequence). The V and J ends lost 0 bases and 14 bases respectively, with 20 bases between them. CDR3 residues: CATSRDQGIAADSLHF. In nucleotides, the CDR3 is TGTGCCACCAGCAGAGATCAGGGGATAGCTGCCGATTCCCTCCACTTT.

The chain couples TRBV7-8 to TRBJ1-5; TRBD1 is a possible D gene (5 bases). The germline V gene encodes CDR1 SGHVS and CDR2 FQNEAQ. V was cut by 5 bases and J by 0 bases, with 11 bases left in between. This CDR3 comprises 15 residues. The CDR3 loop reads CASSPDGHSNQPQHF. In nucleotides, the CDR3 is TGTGCCAGCAGCCCGGACGGACATAGCAATCAGCCCCAGCATTTT.

The genes are TRBV19 and TRBJ2-1; 13 nucleotides align to TRBD2. V lost 5 bases and J lost 0; bases outside the gene matches: 4. This CDR3 has 17 residues. Germline CDR1 reads LNHDA; CDR2 reads SQIVND (reference sequence). DNA for the CDR3: TGTGCCAGTAGTCTCCGGACTAGCGGGAGCTCCTACAATGAGCAGTTCTTC. Protein: CASSLRTSGSSYNEQFF.

This clone was counted only a few times. The gene calls are TRBV5-4 and TRBJ2-7; perhaps TRBD1 as D (6 bases). The CDR3 runs 15 residues. The V gene lost 3 bases and the J gene lost 1 base, with 14 bases spanning the gap. Germline V gene lookup returns CDR1 SGHNT and CDR2 YYREEE (reference sequence). The CDR3 sequence: CASSSWDTSSYEQYF. CDR3 DNA sequence: TGTGCCAGCAGCTCGTGGGACACTTCATCCTACGAGCAGTACTTC. Supplemented by reference TRBV5-4 and TRBJ2-7, the full variable domain reads ETGVTQSPTHLIKTRGQQVTLRCSSQSGHNTVSWYQQALGQGPQFIFQYYREEENGRGNFPPRFSGLQFPNYSSELNVNALELDDSALYLCASSSWDTSSYEQYFGPGTRLTVT.

This clone was counted a single time. The rearrangement uses TRBV6-5 and TRBJ2-7; D may be TRBD2 (5 bases). V shed 4 bases and J shed 2 bases, with 9 bases lying between them. The CDR3 totals 13 residues. Germline assignment: CDR1 MNHEY and CDR2 SVGAGI. The CDR3 protein is CASSSDGTYEQYF. CDR3 DNA: TGTGCCAGCAGTTCAGACGGGACCTACGAGCAGTACTTC.

The chain employs TRBV9 and TRBJ2-3; TRBD2 is a possible D gene (5 bases). Per the germline V gene, CDR1 is SGDLS and CDR2 is YYNGEE. V was shortened by 6 bases and J by 0 bases, with 14 bases between the two germline ends. CDR3 size: 15 residues. CDR3 nucleotides: TGTGCCAGCACCGCATCGGGGAGAAGCACAGATACGCAGTATTTT. This translates into CASTASGRSTDTQYF.

V gene TRBV7-9 combines with J gene TRBJ1-1; maybe TRBD1 (6 bases). V was cut by 3 bases and J by 2 bases, with 16 bases left in between. CDR3 length equals 16 residues. The germline V gene encodes CDR1 SEHNR and CDR2 FQNEAQ (reference sequence). DNA of the CDR3: TGTGCCAGCAGCTTTGGCTGGGGGCAGACAAACACTGAAGCTTTCTTT. The encoded protein is CASSFGWGQTNTEAFF.

The J gene is TRBJ1-6, the V gene TRBV5-6; a possible D gene is TRBD1 (5 bases). The ends were cut back, 6 bases at V and 3 bases at J, with 10 bases in the middle. The CDR3 extends over 14 amino acids. In germline, CDR1 is SGHDT, CDR2 YYEEEE. The chain's CDR3 is CASNSGDYNSPLHF. CDR3 bases: TGTGCCAGCAACTCGGGGGACTATAATTCACCCCTCCACTTT.

The chain combines TRBV7-2 with TRBJ2-3, with TRBD2 matching 10 bases. Germline V gene sequence: CDR1 SGHTA, CDR2 FQGNSA. This CDR3 is 17 amino acids long. V trimming: 0 bases; J trimming: 3 bases; junction bases outside the gene matches: 6. CDR3 coding DNA: TGTGCCAGCAGCTTAGCCAAAAAGCGGGAGGGGACAGATACGCAGTATTTT. Protein sequence: CASSLAKKREGTDTQYF.

This clone has a single count. The genes are TRBV4-3 and TRBJ2-7; no firm D call. CDR1 and CDR2 from the germline V gene are LGHNA and YSLEER. CDR3 length: 16 residues. V was pared by 1 base and J by 0 bases, with 13 bases between. The CDR3 protein is CASSQGLSSVSYEQYF. The CDR3 DNA is TGCGCCAGCAGCCAAGGACTCAGTTCAGTCTCCTACGAGCAGTACTTC.

The chain uses TRBV7-9 and TRBJ1-1; possibly TRBD1 for D (5 bases). V was trimmed by 1 base and J by 3 bases, leaving 12 bases between them. Germline lookup yields CDR1 SEHNR and CDR2 FQNEAQ (reference sequence). This CDR3 comprises 15 residues. The DNA for the CDR3 is TGTGCCAGCAGCTTAGGTCCAGGGAAGGACACTGAAGCTTTCTTT. It specifies CASSLGPGKDTEAFF.

This rearrangement joins TRBV7-2 to TRBJ1-6, with TRBD1 as a possible D gene (6 bases). Trimming removed 5 bases from V and 8 bases from J, with 22 bases in between. The length of the CDR3 is 17 residues. Germline assignment: CDR1 SGHTA and CDR2 FQGNSA. The CDR3 DNA follows: TGTGCCAGCAGCCGGACAGACCAAAGGAATAATTATTCACCCCTCCACTTT. Translating it yields CASSRTDQRNNYSPLHF.

This chain uses TRBV3-1 (or the pseudogene TRBV3-2) with TRBJ2-5, with TRBD2 matching over 8 bases. The CDR3 loop spans 14 amino acids. V dropped 4 bases and J dropped 5; count of bases not matched to a gene: 6. Germline CDR1 is LGHDT and CDR2 is YNNKEL (reference sequence). CDR3 nucleotide sequence: TGTGCCAGCAGCCCCGTAGCGGGAAAGGAGACCCAGTACTTC. Residues: CASSPVAGKETQYF.

The J gene is TRBJ2-1, the V gene TRBV5-6; 8 nucleotides match TRBD1. The germline gives CDR1 SGHDT, CDR2 YYEEEE. Trimming cost V 0 bases and J 15 bases; bases outside gene matches: 17. This CDR3 has 16 amino acids. In nucleotides, the CDR3 is TGTGCCAGCAGCTTGGTTCTCAGGGGGCTATTATCCCCGTTGTTCTTC. The encoded protein is CASSLVLRGLLSPLFF.

This chain links TRBV11-2 with TRBJ2-1; 10 positions agree with TRBD2. Per the germline V gene, CDR1 is SGHAT and CDR2 is FQNNGV. The V gene end was trimmed by 3 bases and the J gene end by 7 bases; junction bases not matched to a gene: 9. The CDR3 covers 16 residues. Here the CDR3 reads CASSLLAGVVWNEQFF. The CDR3 coding sequence is TGTGCCAGCAGCTTGCTAGCGGGAGTTGTTTGGAATGAGCAGTTCTTC.

The rearrangement joins TRBV25-1 to TRBJ1-1; a possible D gene is TRBD1 (6 bases). Germline values: CDR1 MGHDK, CDR2 SYGVNS. The CDR3 runs 13 residues. V was cut by 5 bases and J by 4 bases, with 11 bases left in between. The CDR3 is CASSPRGSTEAFF. Here the CDR3 DNA reads TGTGCCAGCAGTCCTAGGGGGAGCACTGAAGCTTTCTTT.

The chain is built from TRBV7-2 and TRBJ2-3; TRBD2 matches 8 bases. After removal of 0 bases from V and 3 bases from J, the junction contained 8 bases not matched to a gene. The CDR3 has 17 amino acids. Germline-derived CDR1 and CDR2 are SGHTA and FQGNSA. Here the CDR3 reads CASSLARGALVTDTQYF. The CDR3 DNA is TGTGCCAGCAGCTTAGCGCGGGGGGCGCTTGTTACAGATACGCAGTATTTT.

The genes are TRBV21-1 and TRBJ1-1. TRBV21-1 is labeled a pseudogene. The CDR3 has 16 residues. The CDR3 loop reads CASSKGQSAAGRGAFF. In DNA, the CDR3 is TGTGCCAGCAGCAAAGGTCAGTCGGCGGCCGGCCGGGGGGCTTTCTTT.

The J gene is TRBJ1-6, the V gene TRBV3-1 (or the pseudogene TRBV3-2); D gene ambiguous. The CDR3 is 16 residues long. Per the germline V gene, CDR1 is LGHDT and CDR2 is YNNKEL (reference sequence). Between the trimmed V and J ends, which lost 1 base and 7 bases, there was a span of 14 bases. The CDR3 bases are TGTGCCAGCAGCCAAGCGGTGAGGAATAGAAATTCACCCCTCCACTTT. Its translation: CASSQAVRNRNSPLHF.

The chain employs TRBV10-3 and TRBJ2-2; no clear D gene. This CDR3 region has 14 residues. V was shortened by 5 bases and J by 0 bases, with 7 bases between the two germline ends. The V gene's germline CDR1 is ENHRY and CDR2 SYGVKD. CDR3 bases: TGTGCCATCAGTCAAGACACGAACACCGGGGAGCTGTTTTTT. Residues: CAISQDTNTGELFF.

CDR3 residues: CATSRDNRPRISPGGYTF. DNA for the CDR3: TGTGCCACCAGCAGAGATAATAGGCCTCGTATTTCCCCGGGTGGCTACACCTTC. This chain uses TRBV15 with TRBJ1-2; D is undetermined. V dropped 0 bases and J dropped 7 bases, with 24 bases sitting between them. CDR1 LNHNV and CDR2 YYDKDF come from the germline V gene (reference sequence). The CDR3 has 18 residues.